This is a list of T cell receptor beta chains from one sample in a study of regulatory T cells in long-lasting Graves disease. TCRdb used MiXCR to reprocess the multiplex PCR reads, holding one entry per CDR3 protein. Found here are fewer than 450,000 distinct CDR3 sequences, roughly a quarter of them singletons; the top ten hold roughly a quarter. The source was peripheral blood mononuclear cells (PBMCs), collected when the disease was refractory, from a patient treated with antithyroid drugs. These TCRs come from a female donor with Graves disease. Each CDR3 is given with its conserved first and last residue. A D gene is named only where the DNA matches it firmly. Only some rows state a clone size, as once, few, many or a class for expanded clones.

len	abundance	v_gene	d_gene	j_gene	CDR3aa	CDR3nt
15	few	TRBV29-1	.	TRBJ2-7	CSVESPGTPFSEQYF	TGCAGCGTTGAAAGCCCCGGGACCCCCTTCAGCGAGCAGTACTTC
13	.	TRBV25-1	.	TRBJ2-7	CASTAGSSWEQYF	TGTGCCAGCACCGCTGGGTCCTCATGGGAGCAGTACTTC
13	few	TRBV30	.	TRBJ1-1	CAWTGGYWSEAFF	TGTGCCTGGACGGGGGGGTATTGGTCTGAAGCTTTCTTT
14	.	TRBV19	.	TRBJ1-2	CASTPVGGNYGYTF	TGTGCCAGTACCCCGGTAGGAGGGAACTATGGCTACACCTTC
13	many	TRBV7-8	.	TRBJ1-6	CASSPGTGMPLHF	TGTGCCAGCAGCCCTGGGACCGGTATGCCCCTCCACTTT
14	many	TRBV28	.	TRBJ1-2	CASTPTGSYYGYAF	TGTGCCAGCACCCCGACAGGCTCCTACTATGGCTACGCCTTC
15	.	TRBV19	.	TRBJ1-1	CASSTFPGLNTEAFF	TGTGCCAGCTCGACGTTCCCGGGGTTGAACACTGAAGCTTTCTTT
13	.	TRBV20-1	TRBD1	TRBJ1-2	CSARVDRGGGYTF	TGCAGTGCTAGAGTTGACAGGGGAGGTGGCTACACCTTC
13	.	TRBV29-1	.	TRBJ1-1	CSVEGGGRTEAFF	TGCAGCGTTGAAGGCGGGGGGAGGACTGAAGCTTTCTTT
16	.	TRBV6-1	TRBD1	TRBJ2-6	CASSTGTGLGANVLTF	TGTGCCAGCAGTACCGGGACAGGGTTAGGGGCCAACGTCCTGACTTTC
17	.	TRBV5-5	TRBD2	TRBJ2-1	CASSLEVAGPAYNEQFF	TGTGCCAGCAGCTTGGAGGTAGCGGGCCCAGCCTACAATGAGCAGTTCTTC
16	few	TRBV6-2/TRBV6-3	TRBD1	TRBJ2-7	CASSYSKGQGFYEQYF	TGTGCCAGCAGTTACTCGAAGGGACAGGGGTTCTACGAGCAGTACTTC